This TCR beta chain was identified in a study of cytomegalovirus exposure and HLA in healthy donors. Study-level information: HLA-typed donors were the source of approximately 85 million unique TCRs held in an early data release. Study results and limitations: Analysis was performed later, and it showed HLA-associated TCR beta chains to be more clonally expanded than equally common others.

In the PCR, 60 Vbeta and 13 Jbeta primers were used. Data came from immunoSEQ multiplex PCR; TCRdb stores just in-frame clones and leaves some out. The sample lists 150,000 or so clones, approximately 80% occurring once. Looked up from germline, CDR1 is PRHDT and CDR2 is FYEKMQ (reference sequence). V lost 5 bases, J lost 2 bases, and 9 bases lay in between. This CDR3 is 13 amino acids long. As regards this clone: Its antigen remains unknown.

Sequenced sample: PBMCs. The sequence was collected from a woman aged 45-65 years in good health and CMV-seropositive. J is TRBJ1-1 and V is TRBV13; a weak D match, TRBD1 (5 bases). CDR3 DNA: TGTGCCAGCAGCCGTCAGGGTAACACTGAAGCTTTCTTT. This encodes CASSRQGNTEAFF. The complete variable domain, with remaining parts taken from reference TRBV13 and TRBJ1-1, reads AAGVIQSPRHLIKEKRETATLKCYPIPRHDTVYWYQQGPGQDPQFLISFYEKMQSDKGSIPDRFSAQQFSDYHSELNMSSLELGDSALYFCASSRQGNTEAFFGQGTRLTVV.